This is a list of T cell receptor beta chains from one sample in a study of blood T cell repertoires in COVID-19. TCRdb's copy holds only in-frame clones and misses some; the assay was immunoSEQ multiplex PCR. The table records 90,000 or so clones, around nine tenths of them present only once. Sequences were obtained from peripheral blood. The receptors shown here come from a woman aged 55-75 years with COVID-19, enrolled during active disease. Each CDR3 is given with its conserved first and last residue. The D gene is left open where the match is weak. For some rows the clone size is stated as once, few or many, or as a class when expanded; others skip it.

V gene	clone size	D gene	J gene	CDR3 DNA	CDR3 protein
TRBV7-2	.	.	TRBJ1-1	TGTGCCAGCAGCTTGGGGCACAGGTGGACTGAAGCTTTCTTT	CASSLGHRWTEAFF
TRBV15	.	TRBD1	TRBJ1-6	TGTGCCACCAGCAGAGATGGACAGGATAATTCACCCCTCCACTTT	CATSRDGQDNSPLHF
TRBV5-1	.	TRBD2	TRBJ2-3	TGCGCCAGCAGCTTGAGGTCTAGCGGGGCGTCGGGCACAGATACGCAGTATTTT	CASSLRSSGASGTDTQYF
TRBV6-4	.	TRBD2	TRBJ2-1	TGTGCCAGCAGGGCAGGGTCGGGGGGGCCTGGTGAGCAGTTCTTC	CASRAGSGGPGEQFF
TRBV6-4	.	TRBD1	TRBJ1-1	TGTGCCAGCAGGGTGGACAGGGGGACTGAAGCTTTCTTT	CASRVDRGTEAFF
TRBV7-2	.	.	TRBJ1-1	TGTGCCAGCAGCTATCAGGCTTCCATGAACACTGAAGCTTTCTTT	CASSYQASMNTEAFF
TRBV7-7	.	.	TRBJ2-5	TGTGCCAGCAGCTTCTCCCTTCAAGAGACCCAGTACTTC	CASSFSLQETQYF
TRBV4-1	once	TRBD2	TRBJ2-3	TGCGCCAGCAGCTTTAGCGGGACTAGCACAGATACGCAGTATTTT	CASSFSGTSTDTQYF
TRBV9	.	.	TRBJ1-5	TGTGCCAGCAGCCTCGAGGGCTATCAGCCCCAGCATTTT	CASSLEGYQPQHF
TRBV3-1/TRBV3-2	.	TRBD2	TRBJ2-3	TGTGCCAGCAGCCCCCGGTTGGGTAGCGGGGTGCCAGATACGCAGTATTTT	CASSPRLGSGVPDTQYF
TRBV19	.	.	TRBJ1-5	TGTGCCAGTAGTATTGGCGGGGATCCGCGTCAGCCCCAGCATTTT	CASSIGGDPRQPQHF
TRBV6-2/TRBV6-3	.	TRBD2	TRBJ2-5	TGTGCCAGCAGTTACCAAGGACTAGTGGCGGAGACCCAGTACTTC	CASSYQGLVAETQYF
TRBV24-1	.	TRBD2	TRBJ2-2	TGTGCCACCAGTGATTTGCGCGGGGGGGCGGGAACCGGGGAGCTGTTTTTT	CATSDLRGGAGTGELFF
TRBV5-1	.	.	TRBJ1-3	TGCGCCAGCAGCTGGGGGGACCCAGGATCGGGAAACACCATATATTTT	CASSWGDPGSGNTIYF
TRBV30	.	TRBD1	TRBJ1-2	TGTGCCTCACCGACAGGGGGCTATGGCTACACCTTC	CASPTGGYGYTF
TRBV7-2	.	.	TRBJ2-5	TGTGCCAGCAGCTTAGATGGGACTGCACAAGAGACCCAGTACTTC	CASSLDGTAQETQYF
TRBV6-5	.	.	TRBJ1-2	TGTGCCAGCAGTTACTCGGGACAAGCAAACTATGGCTACACCTTC	CASSYSGQANYGYTF
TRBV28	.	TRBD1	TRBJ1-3	TGTGCCAGCAGCGGACAGGGGGCCTTCTCTGGAAACACCATATATTTT	CASSGQGAFSGNTIYF
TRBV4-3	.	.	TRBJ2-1	TGCGCCAGCAGGCGCAACAGGGCCCCCTACAATGAGCAGTTCTTC	CASRRNRAPYNEQFF